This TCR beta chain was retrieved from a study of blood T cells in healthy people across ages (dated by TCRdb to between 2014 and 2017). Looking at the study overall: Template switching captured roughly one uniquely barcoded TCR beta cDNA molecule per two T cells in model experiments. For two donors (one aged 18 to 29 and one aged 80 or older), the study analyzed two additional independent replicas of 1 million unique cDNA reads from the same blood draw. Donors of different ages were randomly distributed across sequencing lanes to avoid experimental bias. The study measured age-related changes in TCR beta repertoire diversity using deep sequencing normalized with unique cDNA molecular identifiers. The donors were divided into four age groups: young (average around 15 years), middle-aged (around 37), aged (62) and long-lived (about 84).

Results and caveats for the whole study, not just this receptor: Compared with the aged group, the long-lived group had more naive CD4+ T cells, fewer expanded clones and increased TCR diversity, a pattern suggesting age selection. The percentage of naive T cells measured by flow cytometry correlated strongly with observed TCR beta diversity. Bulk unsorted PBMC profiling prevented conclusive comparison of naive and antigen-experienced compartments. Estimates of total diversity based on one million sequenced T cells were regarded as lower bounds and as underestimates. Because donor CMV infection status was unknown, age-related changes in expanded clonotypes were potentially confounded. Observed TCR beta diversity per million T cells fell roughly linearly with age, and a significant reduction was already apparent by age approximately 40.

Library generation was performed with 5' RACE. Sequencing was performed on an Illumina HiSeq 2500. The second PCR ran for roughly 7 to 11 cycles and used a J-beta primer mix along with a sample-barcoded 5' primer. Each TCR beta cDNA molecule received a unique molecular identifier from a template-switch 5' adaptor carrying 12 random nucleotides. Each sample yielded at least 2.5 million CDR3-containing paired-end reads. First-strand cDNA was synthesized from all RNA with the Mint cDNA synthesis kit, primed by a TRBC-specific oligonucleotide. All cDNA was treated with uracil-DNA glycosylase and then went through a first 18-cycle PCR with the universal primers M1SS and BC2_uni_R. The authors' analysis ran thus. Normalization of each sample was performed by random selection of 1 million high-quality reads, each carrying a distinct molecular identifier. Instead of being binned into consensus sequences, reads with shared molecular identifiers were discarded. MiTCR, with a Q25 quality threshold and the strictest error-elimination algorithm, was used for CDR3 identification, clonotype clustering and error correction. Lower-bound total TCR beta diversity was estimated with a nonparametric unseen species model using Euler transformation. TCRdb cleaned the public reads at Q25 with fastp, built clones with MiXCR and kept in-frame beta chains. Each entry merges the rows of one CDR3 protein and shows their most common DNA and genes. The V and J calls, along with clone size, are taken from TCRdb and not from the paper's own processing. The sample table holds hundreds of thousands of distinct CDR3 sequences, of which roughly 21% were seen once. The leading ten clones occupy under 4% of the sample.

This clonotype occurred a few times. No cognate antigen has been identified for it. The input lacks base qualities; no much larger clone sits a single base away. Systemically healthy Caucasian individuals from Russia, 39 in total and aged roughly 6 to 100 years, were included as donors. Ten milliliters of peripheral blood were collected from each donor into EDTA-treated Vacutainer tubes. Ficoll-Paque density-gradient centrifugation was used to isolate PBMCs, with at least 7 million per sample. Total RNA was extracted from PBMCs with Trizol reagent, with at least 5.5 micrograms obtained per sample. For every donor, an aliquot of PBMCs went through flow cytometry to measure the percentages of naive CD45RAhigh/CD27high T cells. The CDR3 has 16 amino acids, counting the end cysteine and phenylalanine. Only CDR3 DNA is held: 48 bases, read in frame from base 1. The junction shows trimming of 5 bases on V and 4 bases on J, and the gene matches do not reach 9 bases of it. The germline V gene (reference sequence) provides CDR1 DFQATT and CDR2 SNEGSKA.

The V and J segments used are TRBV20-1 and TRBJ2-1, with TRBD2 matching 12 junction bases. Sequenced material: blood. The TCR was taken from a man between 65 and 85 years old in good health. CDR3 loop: CSALGLAGIIYNEQFF. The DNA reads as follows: TGCAGTGCTCTAGGACTAGCGGGAATAATTTACAATGAGCAGTTCTTC.